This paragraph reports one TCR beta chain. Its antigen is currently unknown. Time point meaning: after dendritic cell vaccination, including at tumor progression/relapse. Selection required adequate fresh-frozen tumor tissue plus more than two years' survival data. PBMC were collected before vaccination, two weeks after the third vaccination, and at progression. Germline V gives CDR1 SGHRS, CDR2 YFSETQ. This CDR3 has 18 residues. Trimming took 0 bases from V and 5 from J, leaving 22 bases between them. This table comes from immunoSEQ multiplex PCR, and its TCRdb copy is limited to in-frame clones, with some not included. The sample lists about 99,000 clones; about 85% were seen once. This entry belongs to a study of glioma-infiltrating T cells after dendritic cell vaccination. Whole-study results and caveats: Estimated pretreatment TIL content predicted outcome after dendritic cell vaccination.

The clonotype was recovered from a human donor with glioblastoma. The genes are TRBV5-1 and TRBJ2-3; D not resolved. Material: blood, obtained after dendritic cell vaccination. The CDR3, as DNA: TGCGCCAGCAGCTTGGTTTTTGCTTCGTCGGGTTTCGGAGATACGCAGTATTTT. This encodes CASSLVFASSGFGDTQYF.